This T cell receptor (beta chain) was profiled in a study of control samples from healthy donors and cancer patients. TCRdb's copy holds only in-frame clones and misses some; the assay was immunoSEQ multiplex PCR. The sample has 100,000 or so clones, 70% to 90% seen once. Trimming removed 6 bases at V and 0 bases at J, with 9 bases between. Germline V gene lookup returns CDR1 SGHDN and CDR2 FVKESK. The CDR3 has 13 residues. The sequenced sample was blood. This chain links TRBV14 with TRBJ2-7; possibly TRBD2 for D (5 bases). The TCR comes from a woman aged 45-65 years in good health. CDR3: CASSYGNSYEQYF. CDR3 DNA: TGTGCCAGCAGTTACGGGAACTCCTACGAGCAGTACTTC.